This T cell receptor (beta chain) was sequenced for a study of OX40 agonist ivuxolimab in advanced cancers. Turning to the study itself: Patients in dose escalation had liver, melanoma, kidney or head and neck cancers. Those enrolled were 70% to 85% male, with a mean age of 60 years and ages from roughly 20 to 85. General study points: At 0.1 to 3.0 mg/kg and by week 6, clonal expansion occurred in CD4+ and CD8+ blood T cells.

As for this clone: Its antigen is still unknown.

V was cut by 4 bases and J by 3 bases, with 10 bases left in between. Germline V gene data show CDR1 as SGHRS and CDR2 as YFSETQ. This CDR3 comprises 14 residues. Blood got drawn at baseline, again on cycle 4 day 1, and then on cycle 7 day 1. Here immunoSEQ multiplex PCR was the method, and the copy in TCRdb shows in-frame clones only, minus some. This sample has approximately 84,000 clones, with around nine tenths found just once. The source is an adult with an advanced solid tumor such as melanoma, head and neck, liver or kidney cancer. The material sequenced was CD4+ or CD8+ T cells sorted from blood, taken in a trial of the OX40 agonist ivuxolimab. The chain employs TRBV5-1 and TRBJ2-2; D gene ambiguous. CDR3 bases: TGCGCCAGCAGCCCTCTGGCGTACACCGGGGAGCTGTTTTTT. It codes for CASSPLAYTGELFF.